Below, one T cell receptor beta chain is given with its context. This sample was included in a study of blood T cell repertoires in COVID-19. As for the study in general: Spain, Italy and the United States supplied samples that represented acute and convalescent COVID-19. PBMCs, B-cell-depleted T cells, or T cells were the source of the cDNA or gDNA that made up the material.

Germline lookup yields CDR1 SEHNR and CDR2 FQNEAQ (reference sequence). The CDR3 has 12 residues. Trimming pared 5 bases from V and 5 bases from J, leaving 7 bases between. Per the original methods: Researchers report that nucleated cell counts were estimated from reference gene primer amplification. TCRdb keeps only in-frame clones here, not all; method: immunoSEQ multiplex PCR. V and J calls and clone size are as listed in that table; D and trimming were resolved from the DNA. The table has hundreds of thousands of clones, roughly 90% seen once; the top ten hold 4.6%. This clonotype was obtained from a man aged 40-50 years with acute or convalescent COVID-19. Input material: peripheral blood. V and J are TRBV7-9 and TRBJ1-5; no reliable D call. CDR3 amino acids: CASSIRDQPQHF. The CDR3 nucleotides read TGTGCCAGCAGCATTCGGGATCAGCCCCAGCATTTT.